A selection of T cell receptor beta chains follows, all from one sample in a study of OX40 agonist ivuxolimab in advanced cancers. Profiling relied on immunoSEQ multiplex PCR, and the TCRdb table lists in-frame clones only, not all of them. The table shows about 130,000 clones, with about nine tenths occurring only once. Material: CD4+ or CD8+ T cells sorted from blood, obtained in a trial of the OX40 agonist ivuxolimab. These receptors were collected from an adult with an advanced solid tumor such as melanoma, head and neck, liver or kidney cancer. Each CDR3 is given with its conserved first and last residue. D genes are given only for firm matches. Expanded clones are given a class, and other clones once, few, many or no size at all.

V gene: TRBV9; J gene: TRBJ2-7; D gene: TRBD1; clone size: -; CDR3 DNA: TGTGCCAGCAGCGTAGAGGACAGGGGGCATAACGAGCAGTACTTC; CDR3 protein: CASSVEDRGHNEQYF
V gene: TRBV6-6; J gene: TRBJ1-4; D gene: -; clone size: -; CDR3 DNA: TGTGCCAGCAGCATACGACAGACCCAGAATGAAAAACTGTTTTTT; CDR3 protein: CASSIRQTQNEKLFF
V gene: TRBV7-2; J gene: TRBJ2-5; D gene: -; clone size: -; CDR3 DNA: TGTGCCAGCAGCTTGAGAGGGGAGACCCAGTACTTC; CDR3 protein: CASSLRGETQYF
V gene: TRBV28; J gene: TRBJ1-2; D gene: TRBD1; clone size: -; CDR3 DNA: TGTGCCAGCAGTTCGGACAGGAAGCTTGCCTATGGCTACACCTTC; CDR3 protein: CASSSDRKLAYGYTF
V gene: TRBV28; J gene: TRBJ1-4; D gene: -; clone size: -; CDR3 DNA: TGTGCCAGCAGTTTTGGGCCAGCTACTAATGAAAAACTGTTTTTT; CDR3 protein: CASSFGPATNEKLFF
V gene: TRBV18; J gene: TRBJ1-1; D gene: TRBD1; clone size: -; CDR3 DNA: TGTGCCAGCTCACCTAACAGGGGGTCGGGAATGAACACTGAAGCTTTCTTT; CDR3 protein: CASSPNRGSGMNTEAFF
V gene: TRBV5-1; J gene: TRBJ2-3; D gene: TRBD2; clone size: -; CDR3 DNA: TGCGCCAGCAGCTTGGACAGCGGGAGTATGAGCACAGATACGCAGTATTTT; CDR3 protein: CASSLDSGSMSTDTQYF
V gene: TRBV28; J gene: TRBJ1-2; D gene: -; clone size: few; CDR3 DNA: TGTGCCAGCTGGCAAAATGGGGCCTATGGCTACACCTTC; CDR3 protein: CASWQNGAYGYTF
V gene: TRBV7-6; J gene: TRBJ1-1; D gene: -; clone size: -; CDR3 DNA: TGTGCCAGCAGCTTATGGCAGCCGCTTTCAATGAACACTGAAGCTTTCTTT; CDR3 protein: CASSLWQPLSMNTEAFF
V gene: TRBV15; J gene: TRBJ2-2; D gene: TRBD1; clone size: -; CDR3 DNA: TGTGCCACCAGCACCGACAGGGCTTACACCGGGGAGCTGTTTTTT; CDR3 protein: CATSTDRAYTGELFF
V gene: TRBV6-1; J gene: TRBJ1-4; D gene: -; clone size: once; CDR3 DNA: TGTGCCAGCAGTGAACCTGGAGACAGCTCCGGTGAAAAACTGTTTTTT; CDR3 protein: CASSEPGDSSGEKLFF
V gene: TRBV12-5; J gene: TRBJ2-1; D gene: -; clone size: -; CDR3 DNA: TGTGCTAGTGGCTCGAAACTAGGGATCTACAATGAGCAGTTCTTC; CDR3 protein: CASGSKLGIYNEQFF
V gene: TRBV6-1; J gene: TRBJ2-3; D gene: -; clone size: -; CDR3 DNA: TGTGCCAGCAGCCCGAGGTCCCGAGGGATTGATACGCAGTATTTT; CDR3 protein: CASSPRSRGIDTQYF
V gene: TRBV5-4; J gene: TRBJ1-3; D gene: -; clone size: -; CDR3 DNA: TGTGCCAGCAGCTTGGGCACGACCTTCTCTGGAAACACCATATATTTT; CDR3 protein: CASSLGTTFSGNTIYF
V gene: TRBV9; J gene: TRBJ2-7; D gene: TRBD2; clone size: -; CDR3 DNA: TGTGCCAGCAGCCGGGACTACTCCTACGAGCAGTACTTC; CDR3 protein: CASSRDYSYEQYF
V gene: TRBV5-6; J gene: TRBJ1-1; D gene: -; clone size: -; CDR3 DNA: TGTGCCAGCAGCTTGACAGTGAACACTGAAGCTTTCTTT; CDR3 protein: CASSLTVNTEAFF
V gene: TRBV4-2; J gene: TRBJ2-3; D gene: -; clone size: -; CDR3 DNA: TGTGCCAGCAGCCCCTTGGACAAGGGGGGCGGAGGGGGCACAGATACGCAGTATTTT; CDR3 protein: CASSPLDKGGGGGTDTQYF
V gene: TRBV6-5; J gene: TRBJ2-7; D gene: TRBD2; clone size: -; CDR3 DNA: TGTGCCAGCAGCCTCGGGACTAGCGGTTCCTACGAGCAGTACTTC; CDR3 protein: CASSLGTSGSYEQYF
V gene: TRBV4-3; J gene: TRBJ1-1; D gene: -; clone size: few; CDR3 DNA: TGCGCCAGCAGTTTGGGAGGAGGGAACACTGAAGCTTTCTTT; CDR3 protein: CASSLGGGNTEAFF
V gene: TRBV29-1; J gene: TRBJ2-1; D gene: -; clone size: -; CDR3 DNA: TGCAGCGTTGGTTTGTTGCTGAATGAGCAGTTCTTC; CDR3 protein: CSVGLLLNEQFF
V gene: TRBV6-5; J gene: TRBJ2-7; D gene: -; clone size: -; CDR3 DNA: TGTGCCAGCAGATCCTCTGGACTGATCTACGAGCAGTACTTC; CDR3 protein: CASRSSGLIYEQYF
V gene: TRBV28; J gene: TRBJ2-7; D gene: TRBD1; clone size: -; CDR3 DNA: TGTGCCAGCAGTTTGGCCGGGACAGGGGCACGAGAGCAGTACTTC; CDR3 protein: CASSLAGTGAREQYF
V gene: TRBV19; J gene: TRBJ2-3; D gene: -; clone size: -; CDR3 DNA: TGTGCCAGTAGTATAGACTATTCAGATACGCAGTATTTT; CDR3 protein: CASSIDYSDTQYF
V gene: TRBV7-9; J gene: TRBJ1-1; D gene: -; clone size: -; CDR3 DNA: TGTGCCAGCAGCCGCCAGGGGATCAACACTGAAGCTTTCTTT; CDR3 protein: CASSRQGINTEAFF
V gene: TRBV27; J gene: TRBJ1-2; D gene: -; clone size: -; CDR3 DNA: TGTGCCAGCAGTTTCTCGCAGGGGCGAGCTAACTATGGCTACACCTTC; CDR3 protein: CASSFSQGRANYGYTF
V gene: TRBV7-2; J gene: TRBJ2-2; D gene: -; clone size: -; CDR3 DNA: TGTGCCAGCAGCGCCGGGACCCTAGACACCGGGGAGCTGTTTTTT; CDR3 protein: CASSAGTLDTGELFF
V gene: TRBV15; J gene: TRBJ2-3; D gene: -; clone size: -; CDR3 DNA: TGTGCCACCAGAAGAGACTCTATGTTCACAGATACGCAGTATTTT; CDR3 protein: CATRRDSMFTDTQYF
V gene: TRBV6-5; J gene: TRBJ2-7; D gene: -; clone size: -; CDR3 DNA: TGTGCCAGCAGTGAGGCAGGGAGGATCGGCGAGCAGTACTTC; CDR3 protein: CASSEAGRIGEQYF
V gene: TRBV6-1; J gene: TRBJ2-7; D gene: -; clone size: -; CDR3 DNA: TGTGCCAGCAGGGAAGGGGGGATCAGCTCCTACGAGCAGTACTTC; CDR3 protein: CASREGGISSYEQYF
V gene: TRBV5-1; J gene: TRBJ2-1; D gene: TRBD2; clone size: -; CDR3 DNA: TGCGCCAGCAGCTTGTATACTAGCGGGAGTATGAATGAGCAGTTCTTC; CDR3 protein: CASSLYTSGSMNEQFF
V gene: TRBV19; J gene: TRBJ1-1; D gene: -; clone size: few; CDR3 DNA: TGTGCCAGTAGTATACAGCTAATGAACACTGAAGCTTTCTTT; CDR3 protein: CASSIQLMNTEAFF
V gene: TRBV7-8; J gene: TRBJ1-5; D gene: -; clone size: -; CDR3 DNA: TGTGCCAGCACCTGGGGGGAGAGAAGCAATCAGCCCCAGCATTTT; CDR3 protein: CASTWGERSNQPQHF
V gene: TRBV28; J gene: TRBJ2-3; D gene: -; clone size: -; CDR3 DNA: TGTGCCAGCAGTTTGGGGGATACGCAGTATTTT; CDR3 protein: CASSLGDTQYF
V gene: TRBV7-9; J gene: TRBJ1-3; D gene: TRBD1; clone size: -; CDR3 DNA: TGTGCCAGCAGTTACACCAGGACAGGCTCTGGAAACACCATATATTTT; CDR3 protein: CASSYTRTGSGNTIYF